Listed here are 10 T cell receptor beta chains from one sample, sequenced in a study of cytomegalovirus exposure and HLA in healthy donors. PCR involved 60 Vbeta and 13 Jbeta primers. Clones were sequenced by immunoSEQ multiplex PCR, and TCRdb holds only the in-frame ones, with some missing. This sample carries a few hundred thousand clones, around nine tenths of them seen once, and the ten largest clones take roughly 2.3%. The sample consisted of PBMCs. All receptors come from a woman between 18 and 29 years old in good health and CMV-seronegative.

This clone appeared a single time. This sequence joins TRBV5-1 and TRBJ1-3; D gene unclear. Germline values: CDR1 SGHRS, CDR2 YFSETQ. V was trimmed by 0 bases and J by 1 base, leaving 11 bases between them. This CDR3 has 16 residues. This chain's CDR3 is CASSLGLDYSGNTIYF. The CDR3 DNA reads TGCGCCAGCAGCTTGGGACTGGATTATTCTGGAAACACCATATATTTT.

The DNA for the CDR3 is TGTGCCAGCAGCTTGGAGGGGGGGCTCTACAATGAGCAGTTCTTC. Its protein is CASSLEGGLYNEQFF. The chain uses TRBV5-5 and TRBJ2-1, with D perhaps TRBD2 (7 bases). The CDR3 covers 15 residues. V lost 0 bases, J lost 3 bases, and 10 bases lay in between. Germline values: CDR1 SGHKS, CDR2 YYEKEE (reference sequence).

CDR3 protein: CASSVGQGGNEKLFF. The CDR3 DNA reads as TGTGCCAGCAGCGTAGGGCAGGGAGGGAATGAAAAACTGTTTTTT. The genes are TRBV9 and TRBJ1-4; TRBD1 is a possible D gene (5 bases). This CDR3 comprises 15 residues. The V gene lost 0 bases and the J gene lost 5 bases, with 11 bases spanning the gap. In germline, CDR1 is SGDLS, CDR2 YYNGEE.

The genes are TRBV9 and TRBJ2-1; 8 bases are a match to TRBD2. CDR1 is SGDLS, CDR2 YYNGEE, per germline. This CDR3 has 13 residues. V lost 4 bases and J lost 5; bases outside the gene matches: 2. The chain's CDR3 is CASSPGGDNEQFF. For the CDR3, the DNA is TGTGCCAGCAGCCCGGGGGGGGACAATGAGCAGTTCTTC.

The chain joins TRBV10-3 to TRBJ2-5, with a possible D match to TRBD2 (6 bases). This CDR3 has 14 residues. V was clipped by 3 bases and J by 5 bases, with 13 bases between them. Germline-derived CDR1 and CDR2 are ENHRY and SYGVKD. The CDR3 coding sequence is TGTGCCATCAGTGATGGAACGGGGGTGGAGACCCAGTACTTC. It encodes CAISDGTGVETQYF.

The rearrangement uses TRBV5-1 and TRBJ2-5; D unresolved. The V end lost 0 bases, the J end lost 1 base, and 7 bases lay between the germline ends. The CDR3 is 14 residues long. Germline CDR1 reads SGHRS; CDR2 reads YFSETQ. CDR3 bases: TGCGCCAGCAGCTTGGTCCCTACCCAAGAGACCCAGTACTTC. Its protein product is CASSLVPTQETQYF. Using reference TRBV5-1 and TRBJ2-5 for the parts outside the CDR3, the full variable domain is KAGVTQTPRYLIKTRGQQVTLSCSPISGHRSVSWYQQTPGQGLQFLFEYFSETQRNKGNFPGRFSGRQFSNSRSEMNVSTLELGDSALYLCASSLVPTQETQYFGPGTRLLVL.

The genes are TRBV7-6 and TRBJ2-1; 8 bases map to TRBD1. This CDR3 region has 13 residues. Germline V lookup: CDR1 SGHVS, CDR2 FNYEAQ. V was clipped by 5 bases and J by 6 bases; unmatched bases: 3. CDR3 sequence: CASSGQGSNEQFF. The CDR3 DNA reads as TGTGCCAGCAGCGGACAGGGTAGCAATGAGCAGTTCTTC.

The V call is TRBV5-1, the J call TRBJ1-2; the D is unclear. There are 15 residues in the CDR3. Germline V gene sequence: CDR1 SGHRS, CDR2 YFSETQ. Between the trimmed V and J ends, which lost 0 bases and 0 bases, there was a span of 9 bases. For the CDR3, the DNA is TGCGCCAGCAGCTTGGAAGAGTACGCTAACTATGGCTACACCTTC. Residues: CASSLEEYANYGYTF.

This chain uses TRBV20-1 with TRBJ1-1; TRBD1 is a possible D gene (5 bases). Trimming cost V 4 bases and J 6 bases, with 9 bases left between them. The length of the CDR3 is 11 residues. Germline-derived CDR1 and CDR2 are DFQATT and SNEGSKA (reference sequence). Written as DNA, the CDR3 is TGCAGTGCTATGGGGCGGCCTGAAGCTTTCTTT. Protein sequence: CSAMGRPEAFF.

The chain links TRBV15 to TRBJ2-1; TRBD2 is a possible D gene (5 bases). The CDR3 is 13 residues long. The germline gives CDR1 LNHNV, CDR2 YYDKDF (reference sequence). Trimming took off 2 bases at V and 8 bases at J, with 10 bases between the two ends. The CDR3 DNA follows: TGTGCCACCAGCAGATTGGACTCCCATGAGCAGTTCTTC. This gives the protein CATSRLDSHEQFF.